This TCR beta chain was recorded in a study of OX40 agonist ivuxolimab in advanced cancers. Across the study: Patients enrolled in dose escalation were diagnosed with hepatocellular carcinoma, melanoma, renal cell or head and neck cancer. Prior therapy, whether anti-PD-1, anti-PD-L1 or anti-CTLA-4, was allowed, and 35% to 40% had some. Among those treated, three patients had partial responses, one with hepatocellular carcinoma and two with cutaneous melanoma. Overall study results and limits: Averaged across samples, CD8+ T cells carried more expanded clones than CD4+ did.

This clone showed up just once. Antigen: not known. TCRdb's table, derived via immunoSEQ multiplex PCR, lists solely in-frame clones and lacks some. The sample includes 37,000 or so clones, about 78% seen only once; the top ten take 22%. Germline-derived CDR1 and CDR2 are SGHDN and FVKESK. The CDR3 spans 14 residues. V shed 1 base and J 5 bases; nucleotides not matched to a gene: 3. The TCR sequence derives from an adult with an advanced solid tumor such as melanoma, head and neck, liver or kidney cancer. The chain couples TRBV14 to TRBJ1-2; 8 nucleotides agree with TRBD1. Here the sequenced sample was CD4+ or CD8+ T cells sorted from blood, taken in a trial of the OX40 agonist ivuxolimab. CDR3 residues: CASSQGGTGYGYTF. The CDR3 region has the DNA TGTGCCAGCAGCCAAGGGGGGACAGGTTATGGCTACACCTTC.